The 11 T cell receptor beta chains below were found in one sample sequenced in a study of shared clonotypes between healthy human individuals. Profiling relied on immunoSEQ multiplex PCR, and the TCRdb table lists in-frame clones only, not all of them. The table lists a few million clones, more than 80% of them singletons. Sequencing was performed on naive CD4+ T cells from PBMCs. As for subset: CD45RA+ positively selected. These receptors were taken from a man between 18 and 29 years old in good health. Some clones in this sample may be carry-over from other donors' samples.

This sequence joins TRBV5-1 and TRBJ2-7, with 7 positions matching TRBD1. The V and J ends lost 4 bases and 5 bases, in that order; junction bases with no gene match: 12. The CDR3 length is 15 residues. The germline gives CDR1 SGHRS, CDR2 YFSETQ. The CDR3 DNA is TGCGCCAGCAGCACCGAGGGACAGTCTTTCGACGAGCAGTACTTC. Translated, it gives CASSTEGQSFDEQYF.

V is TRBV15 and J is TRBJ1-3; 7 bases map to TRBD1. Germline CDR1 reads LNHNV; CDR2 reads YYDKDF (reference sequence). The CDR3 totals 19 residues. V was clipped by 1 base and J by 0 bases; unmatched bases: 12. CDR3 sequence (DNA): TGTGCCACCAGCAGAGCCAAGGGGGAAACAGGGGTCTCTGGAAACACCATATATTTT. Its protein is CATSRAKGETGVSGNTIYF.

The chain employs TRBV28 and TRBJ1-3; 7 bases agree with TRBD1. Germline V gene data show CDR1 as MDHEN and CDR2 as SYDVKM. The CDR3 runs 17 residues. Trimming took 7 bases from V and 2 from J; bases not matched to a gene: 14. This CDR3 is CASIRDRLMFTGNTIYF. The CDR3 bases are TGTGCCAGCATCAGGGACAGACTAATGTTTACTGGAAACACCATATATTTT.

The V call is TRBV11-2, the J call TRBJ2-3; 11 bases match TRBD2. Germline lookup yields CDR1 SGHAT and CDR2 FQNNGV. CDR3 length equals 12 residues. Trimming took 6 bases from V and 8 from J; bases not matched to a gene: 1. The DNA of the CDR3 is TGTGCCAGCAGAACTAGCGGGAGTACGCAGTATTTT. Its protein product is CASRTSGSTQYF. Combining the CDR3 with reference TRBV11-2 and TRBJ2-3 gives the whole variable domain EAGVAQSPRYKIIEKRQSVAFWCNPISGHATLYWYQQILGQGPKLLIQFQNNGVVDDSQLPKDRFSAERLKGVDSTLKIQPAKLEDSAVYLCASRTSGSTQYFGPGTRLTVL.

J is TRBJ2-3 and V is TRBV28; D gene uncertain. Trimming took off 7 bases at V and 10 bases at J, with 12 bases between the two ends. From germline, CDR1 is MDHEN and CDR2 SYDVKM. The CDR3 length is 11 residues. This CDR3 is CASTNEIAQYF. CDR3 sequence (DNA): TGTGCCAGCACCAACGAGATTGCGCAGTATTTT.

The chain couples TRBV4-3 to TRBJ2-7, with D uncertain. This CDR3 is 13 amino acids long. Germline values: CDR1 LGHNA, CDR2 YSLEER. V dropped 0 bases and J dropped 3 bases, with 6 bases sitting between them. The CDR3 reads CASSQEWRYEQYF. The CDR3 bases are TGCGCCAGCAGCCAAGAATGGCGCTACGAGCAGTACTTC.

This chain connects TRBV28 to TRBJ1-1; D is unclear. Trimming took 3 bases from V and 4 from J, leaving 6 bases between them. Germline CDR1 MDHEN, CDR2 SYDVKM. The CDR3 runs to 12 residues. The chain's CDR3 is CASSFRITEAFF. In nucleotides, the CDR3 is TGTGCCAGCAGTTTCAGGATCACTGAAGCTTTCTTT.

The chain carries TRBV4-3 and TRBJ2-3; 7 bases align to TRBD2. The trim removed 2 bases at V and 4 bases at J, leaving 9 bases unmatched. Germline V gives CDR1 LGHNA, CDR2 YSLEER. The CDR3 runs to 16 residues. The CDR3 bases are TGCGCCAGCAGCCAACAAGCGGGGCCGGCAGCAGATACGCAGTATTTT. Translated, it gives CASSQQAGPAADTQYF.

The rearrangement joins TRBV10-3 to TRBJ2-7, with 9 bases matching TRBD1. Germline-derived CDR1 and CDR2 are ENHRY and SYGVKD. V shed 5 bases and J 9 bases; nucleotides not matched to a gene: 11. The CDR3 has 14 residues. The CDR3 sequence: CAISPGQGLGRQYF. The CDR3, as DNA: TGTGCCATCAGTCCGGGACAGGGTCTTGGTAGGCAGTACTTC.

This clone has a single count. This chain uses TRBV7-9 with TRBJ2-1; D is uncertain. Trimming removed 2 bases from V and 0 bases from J, with 11 bases in between. Germline loops: CDR1 SEHNR, CDR2 FQNEAQ (reference sequence). The CDR3 spans 16 residues. CDR3 coding DNA: TGTGCCAGCAGCTTATACCCTCGAAGCTCCTACAATGAGCAGTTCTTC. Translating it yields CASSLYPRSSYNEQFF.

The chain employs TRBV7-6 and TRBJ1-5; D might be TRBD1 (5 bases). The DNA end lines up better with TRBJ2-3; the J call may be wrong. The CDR3 sequence is 13 residues long. CDR1 SGHVS and CDR2 FNYEAQ come from the germline V gene. The CDR3 spells CASSRNRNQPQYF. DNA for the CDR3: TGTGCCAGCAGCCGCAACAGGAATCAGCCCCAGTATTTT.